Listed below are T cell receptor beta chains from one sample, sequenced in a study of T cells in Graves' hyperthyroidism and ophthalmopathy. A single record per CDR3 protein comes from TCRdb applying MiXCR to the multiplex PCR reads. The data contain around 700,000 distinct CDR3 sequences, roughly a sixth of them seen just once; the ten biggest clones take up approximately 16%. The sample taken for sequencing was blood. These receptors were collected from a woman aged 50 to 60 with Graves' hyperthyroidism that later progressed to Graves' ophthalmopathy. CDR3s include the opening cysteine and the closing phenylalanine or tryptophan. Each record gives: J gene, clone size, D gene, V gene, CDR3 protein, CDR3 DNA. D genes are given only for firm matches. Part of the rows lack a size; the others show once, few, many or a class for expanded clones.

>TRBJ2-1|many|.|TRBV7-2
CASIRVRSSYNEQFF
TGTGCCAGCATACGTGTGAGGAGCTCCTACAATGAGCAGTTCTTC
>TRBJ1-1|few|.|TRBV3-1
CASSQTPNTEAFF
TGTGCCAGCAGCCAGACGCCGAACACTGAAGCTTTCTTT
>TRBJ2-4|many|.|TRBV18
CASSPYRDKEPKNIQYF
TGTGCCAGCTCACCTTACCGAGACAAGGAACCCAAAAACATTCAGTACTTC
>TRBJ1-1|many|.|TRBV18
CASSPLGVETEAFF
TGTGCCAGCTCACCACTCGGGGTCGAGACTGAAGCTTTCTTT
>TRBJ2-1|many|.|TRBV7-8
CASSVVGLGNEQFF
TGTGCCAGCAGCGTTGTGGGATTGGGGAATGAGCAGTTCTTC
>TRBJ2-1|many|.|TRBV6-5
CASSYYTTGISYNEQFF
TGTGCCAGCAGTTACTACACAACAGGGATATCCTACAATGAGCAGTTCTTC
>TRBJ2-1|.|.|TRBV5-5
CASSQTGNEQFF
TGTGCCAGCAGCCAGACTGGCAATGAGCAGTTCTTC
>TRBJ1-4|.|TRBD1|TRBV3-1
CASSPRQGAVEKLFF
TGTGCCAGCAGCCCTCGACAGGGGGCGGTGGAAAAACTGTTTTTT
>TRBJ1-2|many|.|TRBV28
CASSLYPDRNYGYTF
TGTGCCAGCAGTTTATACCCGGACAGAAACTATGGCTACACCTTC
>TRBJ2-1|.|.|TRBV6-1
CASRPAGNYNEQFF
TGTGCCAGCAGGCCCGCGGGGAACTACAATGAGCAGTTCTTC
>TRBJ1-1|many|.|TRBV11-2
CASSSSRGPNTEAFF
TGTGCCAGCAGCTCCAGTCGCGGGCCTAACACTGAAGCTTTCTTT
>TRBJ2-7|.|TRBD1|TRBV5-1
CASRLDRAYEQYF
TGCGCCAGCAGATTGGACAGGGCCTACGAGCAGTACTTC
>TRBJ2-3|few|TRBD1|TRBV5-1
CASSSRVDWGTALGDTQYF
TGCGCCAGCAGCTCCCGTGTTGATTGGGGGACAGCCCTTGGAGATACGCAGTATTTT
>TRBJ2-3|many|.|TRBV5-1
CASSLWGADTQYF
TGCGCCAGCAGCTTGTGGGGGGCGGATACGCAGTATTTT